This entry lists 17 T cell receptor beta chains sequenced from one sample in a study of cytomegalovirus exposure and HLA in healthy donors. Clones were read by immunoSEQ multiplex PCR, and TCRdb kept only the in-frame ones, dropping some. This sample has hundreds of thousands of clones, with 70% to 90% found just once. The material sequenced was PBMCs. Source of these receptors: a woman under 30 in good health and CMV-seronegative.

Concerning this clone: The sample holds other DNA sequences that translate to the same CDR3. This rearrangement joins TRBV28 to TRBJ2-1; D gene uncertain. The CDR3 totals 11 residues. V lost 5 bases and J lost 6, with 5 bases in between. CDR1 and CDR2 (germline): MDHEN, SYDVKM. CDR3 in amino acids: CASSPGNEQFF. In DNA, the CDR3 is TGTGCCAGCAGTCCCGGCAATGAGCAGTTCTTC. The full variable domain, its missing parts supplied by reference TRBV28 and TRBJ2-1, is DVKVTQSSRYLVKRTGEKVFLECVQDMDHENMFWYRQDPGLGLRLIYFSYDVKMKEKGDIPEGYSVSREKKERFSLILESASTNQTSMYLCASSPGNEQFFGPGTRLTVL.

The genes are TRBV27 and TRBJ2-3; 9 nucleotides line up with TRBD1. Trimming cost V 6 bases and J 4 bases; bases outside gene matches: 11. The CDR3 length is 16 residues. Germline CDR1 and CDR2: MNHEY and SMNVEV (reference sequence). CDR3 sequence (DNA): TGTGCCAGCAGCCCACGACGGACAGGGGAACCAGATACGCAGTATTTT. Protein: CASSPRRTGEPDTQYF.

The chain recombines TRBV5-1 with TRBJ2-7; 9 nucleotides match TRBD2. J was trimmed by 6 bases and V by 0 bases; bases with no gene match: 7. The CDR3 runs 15 residues. The germline gives CDR1 SGHRS, CDR2 YFSETQ. The CDR3: CASSLDPSGDLEQYF. The CDR3 DNA follows: TGCGCCAGCAGCTTGGATCCTAGCGGGGACCTCGAGCAGTACTTC.

This chain connects TRBV5-1 to TRBJ2-7; D possibly corresponds to TRBD1 (6 bases). The V end lost 0 bases, the J end lost 1 base, and 14 bases lay between the germline ends. CDR3 length: 16 amino acids. Germline V CDR1 and CDR2: SGHRS, YFSETQ. In DNA, the CDR3 is TGCGCCAGCAGCTTGGCGCGACAGGAAAAATCCTACGAGCAGTACTTC. It specifies CASSLARQEKSYEQYF.

This rearrangement joins TRBV28 to TRBJ2-3; TRBD2 matches 11 bases. The CDR3 sequence is 15 residues long. V trimming: 3 bases; J trimming: 3 bases; junction bases outside the gene matches: 2. In germline, CDR1 is MDHEN, CDR2 SYDVKM. CDR3 DNA: TGTGCCAGCAGTTTTGGGACTAGCGGAACAGATACGCAGTATTTT. This translates into CASSFGTSGTDTQYF.

The chain carries TRBV5-1 and TRBJ2-2; 10 bases line up with TRBD2. Germline V gene lookup returns CDR1 SGHRS and CDR2 YFSETQ. The V segment lost 0 bases and the J segment 0 bases; nucleotides outside the gene matches: 5. This CDR3 has 18 residues. The CDR3 coding sequence is TGCGCCAGCAGCTTGGAACCTAGCGGGGGTTCGAACACCGGGGAGCTGTTTTTT. This sequence encodes CASSLEPSGGSNTGELFF.

The gene calls are TRBV2 and TRBJ2-2, with TRBD1 matching over 7 bases. The CDR3 runs 18 residues. Germline CDR1 is SNHLY and CDR2 is FYNNEI. With V trimmed by 7 bases and J by 3 bases, 17 bases remained unmatched. For the CDR3, the DNA is TGTGCCAGCATTCTATCCAACGGGGACAGTGAGTACACCGGGGAGCTGTTTTTT. Translating gives CASILSNGDSEYTGELFF. The full variable domain, rest sourced from reference TRBV2 and TRBJ2-2, is EPEVTQTPSHQVTQMGQEVILRCVPISNHLYFYWYRQILGQKVEFLVSFYNNEISEKSEIFDDQFSVERPDGSNFTLKIRSTKLEDSAMYFCASILSNGDSEYTGELFFGEGSRLTVL.

The V gene is TRBV14, the J gene TRBJ2-1; 9 bases line up with TRBD2. Germline loops: CDR1 SGHDN, CDR2 FVKESK. The CDR3 is 15 residues long. J was trimmed by 9 bases and V by 1 base; bases with no gene match: 7. The CDR3 DNA follows: TGTGCCAGCAGCCAAGTCGTAGCGGGAGAGGCTGAGCAGTTCTTC. This sequence encodes CASSQVVAGEAEQFF.

This chain connects TRBV7-6 to TRBJ2-1; 11 bases line up with TRBD2. Germline V gene data show CDR1 as SGHVS and CDR2 as FNYEAQ. The CDR3 runs to 19 residues. V was clipped by 1 base and J by 7 bases; unmatched bases: 15. DNA of the CDR3: TGTGCCAGCAGCTTAGTGTCTAGCGGGAGGTTTAGCCTCATGAATGAGCAGTTCTTC. Amino acids: CASSLVSSGRFSLMNEQFF.

The gene calls are TRBV7-6 and TRBJ2-5; TRBD2 agrees at 7 bases. The germline V gene encodes CDR1 SGHVS and CDR2 FNYEAQ. The CDR3 covers 17 residues. Trimming took 4 bases from V and 2 from J; bases not matched to a gene: 13. Here the CDR3 DNA reads TGTGCCAGCAGCTCTCGGTCACTAGCGACAAAGCAAGAGACCCAGTACTTC. Protein sequence: CASSSRSLATKQETQYF.

The chain has TRBV6-5 and TRBJ2-7; 9 bases agree with TRBD1. The CDR3 runs to 14 residues. J lost 3 bases, V lost 7 bases, and 7 bases had no gene match. From germline, CDR1 is MNHEY and CDR2 SVGAGI. CDR3 DNA: TGTGCCAGCACCCGGGCGACAGGGGGCTACGAGCAGTACTTC. The encoded protein is CASTRATGGYEQYF.

This chain joins TRBV6-1 and TRBJ1-1; D may be TRBD1 (5 bases). Germline CDR1 and CDR2: MNHNS and SASEGT. This CDR3 is built from 15 residues. Trimming removed 4 bases from V and 2 bases from J, with 14 bases in between. CDR3 DNA sequence: TGTGCCAGCAGTGTCTCGGGGGGTACTAACACTGAAGCTTTCTTT. Encoded protein: CASSVSGGTNTEAFF.

The J gene is TRBJ2-1, the V gene TRBV6-5; 12 bases map to TRBD2. V lost 6 bases to trimming and J lost 4 bases; unmatched junction nucleotides: 4. The CDR3 contains 15 residues. Germline CDR1 MNHEY, CDR2 SVGAGI. CDR3 nucleotide sequence: TGTGCCAGCAGCCCCGGGACTAGCGGGTACAATGAGCAGTTCTTC. The encoded protein is CASSPGTSGYNEQFF.

CDR3 DNA sequence: TGTGCCAGCAGCGTTGGACAGAGCTACGAGCAGTACTTC. It yields the protein CASSVGQSYEQYF. The V call is TRBV11-2, the J call TRBJ2-7, with TRBD1 as a possible D gene (6 bases). V was pared by 5 bases and J by 3 bases, with 11 bases between. Per germline, CDR1 SGHAT and CDR2 FQNNGV. The CDR3 loop spans 13 amino acids.

The chain has TRBV15 and TRBJ2-6; unclear D gene. Germline loops: CDR1 LNHNV, CDR2 YYDKDF (reference sequence). The CDR3 totals 19 residues. V lost 0 bases, J lost 0 bases, and 15 bases lay in between. CDR3 in amino acids: CATSRDSSRRYSGANVLTF. The DNA for the CDR3 is TGTGCCACCAGCAGAGATTCCAGCAGGCGCTACTCTGGGGCCAACGTCCTGACTTTC. The variable domain in full, completed from reference TRBV15 and TRBJ2-6, reads DAMVIQNPRYQVTQFGKPVTLSCSQTLNHNVMYWYQQKSSQAPKLLFHYYDKDFNNEADTPDNFQSRRPNTSFCFLDIRSPGLGDTAMYLCATSRDSSRRYSGANVLTFGAGSRLTVL.

The chain has TRBV4-1 and TRBJ1-5; D remains ambiguous. This CDR3 region has 13 residues. The V end lost 2 bases, the J end lost 7 bases, and 9 bases lay between the germline ends. Germline CDR1 is MGHRA and CDR2 is YSYEKL. The CDR3 loop is CASSQTLFQPQHF. In nucleotides, the CDR3 is TGCGCCAGCAGCCAAACTTTATTCCAGCCCCAGCATTTT.

With regard to this clone: Additional DNA sequences in this sample encode the identical CDR3. This rearrangement joins TRBV9 to TRBJ2-1, with TRBD2 matching over 8 bases. There are 14 residues in the CDR3. Germline assignment: CDR1 SGDLS and CDR2 YYNGEE. Losses at the gene ends were 4 bases for V and 6 bases for J; bases not matched to a gene: 6. The CDR3 DNA reads TGTGCCAGCAGCCCCGGGACTAGTAGCAATGAGCAGTTCTTC. Protein product: CASSPGTSSNEQFF.